The TCR beta chain described here comes from a study of T cell repertoires in aging, cancer and after chemotherapy. Study at large: Paired samples before and after chemotherapy came from glioblastoma patients receiving temozolomide-based therapy. Roughly 10 million TCR reads made up the full dataset.

CDR3 size: 14 residues. CDR1 SGHTA and CDR2 FQGNSA come from the germline V gene. V dropped 8 bases and J dropped 5 bases, with 17 bases sitting between them. Amplification of TCR beta used genomic DNA extracted from peripheral blood. Broader study findings: Untreated cancer patients had significantly lower blood TCR diversity than age-matched healthy donors. In healthy donors, age-related TCR diversity loss mainly reflected lost richness.

The table lists this clonotype with a few counts. The antigen is unknown. TRB rearrangements spanning V, D and J were amplified using mixed TRB-A/B primers. Each CDR3 protein gets one entry after TCRdb re-called the multiplex PCR reads with MiXCR. The table records some 20,000 distinct CDR3 sequences, about 37% of them present only once. The specimen was blood. J is TRBJ2-3 and V is TRBV7-2; no clear D. The clonotype comes from a human donor with a solid tumor. The CDR3 DNA reads TGTGCCAGCCCCAAGTACGACCACGTAGATACGCAGTATTTT. It translates to CASPKYDHVDTQYF. The complete variable domain, with remaining parts taken from reference TRBV7-2 and TRBJ2-3, reads GAGVSQSPSNKVTEKGKDVELRCDPISGHTALYWYRQSLGQGLEFLIYFQGNSAPDKSGLPSDRFSAERTGGSVSTLTIQRTQQEDSAVYLCASPKYDHVDTQYFGPGTRLTVL.